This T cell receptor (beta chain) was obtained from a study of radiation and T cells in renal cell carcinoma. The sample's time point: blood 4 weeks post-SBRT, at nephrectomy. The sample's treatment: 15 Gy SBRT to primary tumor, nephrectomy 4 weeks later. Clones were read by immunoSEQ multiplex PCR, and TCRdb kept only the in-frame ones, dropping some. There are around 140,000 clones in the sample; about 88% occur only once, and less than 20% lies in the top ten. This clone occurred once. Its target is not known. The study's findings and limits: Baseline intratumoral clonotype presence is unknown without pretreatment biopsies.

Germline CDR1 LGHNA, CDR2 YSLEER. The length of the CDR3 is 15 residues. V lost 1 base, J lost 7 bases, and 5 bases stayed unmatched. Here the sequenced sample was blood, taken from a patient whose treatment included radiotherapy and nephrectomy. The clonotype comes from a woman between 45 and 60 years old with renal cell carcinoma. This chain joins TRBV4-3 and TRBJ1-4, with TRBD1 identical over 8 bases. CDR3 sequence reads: CASSQVGRGPEKLFF. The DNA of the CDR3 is TGCGCCAGCAGCCAAGTAGGCAGGGGGCCTGAAAAACTGTTTTTT.